The T cell receptor (beta chain) described here comes from a study of T cell clones after liver transplantation. In the study overall: At least one year of complete immunosuppression withdrawal without enzymes over twice normal defined tolerance. Study observations and caveats: In a couple of subjects, few donor cells limited the measurable donor-reactive repertoire. A larger donor-reactive than third-party decline suggested partial antigen-specific deletion. Rather than being deleted, graft donor-reactive T cells may have moved into the graft.

Assay: immunoSEQ multiplex PCR; the TCRdb copy retains only in-frame clones and omits some. Here the sample spans over 70,000 clones, roughly 80% being singletons. Per the germline V gene, CDR1 is LNHDA and CDR2 is SQIVND (reference sequence). Between the trimmed V and J ends, which lost 8 bases and 0 bases, there was a span of 14 bases. This CDR3 spans 15 amino acids. This clone was recorded once. The antigen is undetermined. Sequencing was performed on CD4+ T cells from blood, taken 12 months after liver transplant. The chain uses TRBV19 and TRBJ1-5; D is undetermined. The source is a human patient who received a liver transplant. Some of these T cells may belong to the graft donor. The CDR3 region has the DNA TGTGCCAGTCACCAGTTACACTATAGCAATCAGCCCCAGCATTTT. This codes for CASHQLHYSNQPQHF.